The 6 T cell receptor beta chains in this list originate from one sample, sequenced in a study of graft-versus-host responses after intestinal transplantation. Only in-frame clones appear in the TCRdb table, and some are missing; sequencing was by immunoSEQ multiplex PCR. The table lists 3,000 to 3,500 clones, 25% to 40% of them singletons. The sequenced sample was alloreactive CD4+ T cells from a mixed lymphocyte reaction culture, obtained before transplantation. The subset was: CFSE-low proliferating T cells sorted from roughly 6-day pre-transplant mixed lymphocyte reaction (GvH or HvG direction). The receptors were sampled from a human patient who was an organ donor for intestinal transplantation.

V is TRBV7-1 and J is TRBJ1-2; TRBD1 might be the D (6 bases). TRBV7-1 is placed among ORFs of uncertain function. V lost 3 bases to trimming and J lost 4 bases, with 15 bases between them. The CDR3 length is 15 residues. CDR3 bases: TGTGCCAGCAGCTCTATTACAGGGTATAGCTATGGCTACACCTTC. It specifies CASSSITGYSYGYTF.

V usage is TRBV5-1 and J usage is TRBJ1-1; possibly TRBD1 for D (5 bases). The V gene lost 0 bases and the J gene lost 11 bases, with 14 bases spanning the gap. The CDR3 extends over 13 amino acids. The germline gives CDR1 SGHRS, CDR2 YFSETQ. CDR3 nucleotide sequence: TGCGCCAGCAGCTTGGCCGAGGGACTGGGGGCTTTCTTT. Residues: CASSLAEGLGAFF.

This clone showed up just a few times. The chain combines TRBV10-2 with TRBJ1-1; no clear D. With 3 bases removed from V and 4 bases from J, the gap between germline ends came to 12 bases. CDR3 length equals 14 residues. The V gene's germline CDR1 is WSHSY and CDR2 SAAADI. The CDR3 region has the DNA TGCGCCAGCAGTGAACACGGAGTAGGCACTGAAGCTTTCTTT. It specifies CASSEHGVGTEAFF.

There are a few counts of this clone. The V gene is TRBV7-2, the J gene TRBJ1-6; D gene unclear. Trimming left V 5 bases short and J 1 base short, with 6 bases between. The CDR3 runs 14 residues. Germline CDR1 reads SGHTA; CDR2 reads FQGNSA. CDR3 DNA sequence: TGTGCCAGCAGCCCGGGTTCCTATAATTCACCCCTCCACTTT. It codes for CASSPGSYNSPLHF.

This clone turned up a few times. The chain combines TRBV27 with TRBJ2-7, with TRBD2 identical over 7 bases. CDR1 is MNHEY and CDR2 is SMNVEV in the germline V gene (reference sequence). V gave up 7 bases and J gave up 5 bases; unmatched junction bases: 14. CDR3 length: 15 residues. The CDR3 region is CASNPGGWGFDEQYF. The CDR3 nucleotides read TGTGCCAGCAACCCCGGGGGGTGGGGTTTCGACGAGCAGTACTTC.

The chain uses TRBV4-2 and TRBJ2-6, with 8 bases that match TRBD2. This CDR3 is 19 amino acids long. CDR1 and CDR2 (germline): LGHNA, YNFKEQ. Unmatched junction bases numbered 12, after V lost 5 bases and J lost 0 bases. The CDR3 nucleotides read TGTGCCAGCAGCGGGATAGCGGGGTTCGATAGCTCTGGGGCCAACGTCCTGACTTTC. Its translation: CASSGIAGFDSSGANVLTF.